Listed below are T cell receptor beta chains from one sample, sequenced in a study of cytomegalovirus exposure and HLA in healthy donors. Sequencing was performed with immunoSEQ multiplex PCR; in TCRdb, only in-frame clones are kept and a portion is missing. This table holds approximately 220,000 clones, about 80% found once. Sequences were obtained from PBMCs. The receptors derive from a male donor in good health and CMV-seronegative. Both conserved end residues are part of each CDR3.

TRBJ2-5 | TRBV2 | CASKTTRGKRPYQETQYF
TRBJ2-3 | TRBV4-3 | CASSPSGLAASTDTQYF
TRBJ1-1 | TRBV6-1 | CASSEVGGAEAFF
TRBJ2-7 | TRBV23-1 | CASSPETGSEQYF
TRBJ1-5 | TRBV5-6 | CASSVGAGASNQPQHF
TRBJ2-5 | TRBV5-6 | CASSLGQGGETQYF
TRBJ2-7 | TRBV28 | CASSRRRYEQYF
TRBJ2-1 | TRBV7-9 | CASSHGQTDFTYNEQFF
TRBJ1-2 | TRBV4-1 | CASSQDAQVIYGYTF
TRBJ1-3 | TRBV4-3 | CASSQDLPGTGNTIYF